This T cell receptor beta chain comes out of a study of shared clonotypes between healthy human individuals. Study findings and constraints: Clonotype sharing across several donors was observed for 4% to 5.5% of naive CD4 clonotypes.

Comment on this clone: Its antigen is still unknown.

Germline assignment: CDR1 ENHRY and CDR2 SYGVKD. CDR3 length equals 13 residues. The junction had 7 bases not matched to a gene; V was cut back by 8 bases and J by 6 bases. Once extracted for a subset, genomic DNA was divided evenly among several immunoSEQ plates. Sequencing used immunoSEQ multiplex PCR; TCRdb keeps in-frame clones, though not all of them. The sample lists some 2 million clones, approximately 94% occurring once. In the naive CD8 group, cells lacked CD45RO and were positively selected for CCR7, so terminally differentiated effector memory CD45RA+ cells were left out. Adult donors, all healthy and HIV-negative, had no recent acute infections or vaccinations.

What was sequenced was naive CD8+ T cells sorted from blood. The rearrangement links TRBV10-3 to TRBJ1-2; 9 bases fit TRBD1. The clonotype was recovered from a man aged 18 to 30 in good health. The CDR3 coding sequence is TGTGCCATCCCGGGACAGGGAGGTCATGGCTACACCTTC. Protein product: CAIPGQGGHGYTF.